This T cell receptor beta chain was recorded in a study of read filtering for tumor transcriptome and immune sequencing. From germline, CDR1 is SEHNR and CDR2 FQNEAQ (reference sequence). Trimming cost V 5 bases and J 6 bases; bases outside gene matches: 4. This CDR3 region has 13 residues. At least ten counts were recorded for this clonotype. Its specificity is not known. The library was built from about 370 ng RNA with molecular barcoded adaptors for alpha/delta and beta/gamma chains. TCRdb ran MiXCR on the reads and lists one entry per CDR3 protein. Of approximately 90,000 distinct CDR3 sequences listed, roughly an eighth were seen once; the top ten hold under 15%. Broader study findings: RNA-seq captured clonotypes less deeply and reliably than IR-seq. IR-seq and RNA-seq agreed better without single-read clonotypes.

The chain links TRBV7-9 to TRBJ2-7, with TRBD2 matching over 10 bases. The source material was a population of CD138-negative cells sorted from bone marrow. The clonotype was recovered from a donor at least 40 years old with multiple myeloma. CDR3 loop: CASSRLAGGEQYF. The DNA for the CDR3 is TGTGCCAGCAGCCGACTAGCGGGCGGCGAGCAGTACTTC.